This TCR beta chain was found in a study of T cell repertoires in cytomegalovirus infection (dated by TCRdb to about 2019). Turning to the overall study: Donor HLA type was relevant to the analysis, as public TCR beta signatures indicated carriage of CMV infection together with the matching HLA type. General study outcomes and caveats: Cumulative frequency of public TCR beta family members discriminated carriers of CMV infection plus the relevant HLA type in this cohort and an independent approximately 370-donor cohort. In the ex vivo response, HLA-C-restricted CMV-specific TCR beta clonotypes were dominant, and in two of eight donors the single most frequent clonotype came from this HLA-C-restricted group.

The sequencer listed for this sample is Illumina HiSeq 1500. Through fastp at Q25 and MiXCR, TCRdb rebuilt clones from the public reads, retaining in-frame beta chains. Rows are combined by CDR3 protein, so each entry shows the most common genes and DNA. The sample table contains just under 300,000 distinct CDR3 sequences; only one count was recorded for around 10% of them. Around 2.4% of the sample is held by the ten biggest clonotypes. This clonotype was found a few times. Its antigen target is currently unknown. The input lacks base qualities; no much larger clone sits a single base away. V is clipped by 1 base and J by 2 bases, and the sequence between their germline boundaries is 10 bases long. CDR1 LNHDA and CDR2 SQIVND were looked up in the germline V gene (reference sequence). Counted from cysteine to phenylalanine, this CDR3 has 15 amino acids. Left in the record is the CDR3 DNA by itself, 45 bases read in frame from the first base.

The origin of this receptor is a human donor in good health (CMV status not recorded). Some clones in this sample may be carry-over from other donors' samples. The sequenced material came from PBMCs. The chain employs TRBV19 and TRBJ2-3; a tentative D match to TRBD2 spans 6 bases. The CDR3 is CASSIVLAFTDTQYF. The DNA sequence is given as TGTGCCAGTAGTATAGTCCTAGCGTTCACAGATACGCAGTATTTT.